These 13 T cell receptor beta chains originate from one sample sequenced in a study of CD8 T cells in ankylosing spondylitis listed by TCRdb under 2017. The paper as a whole reports these results and caveats: Blood from ankylosing spondylitis patients appeared to be characterized by a TCR beta motif composed of about eight highly homologous amino acid variants.

Libraries were constructed by 5' RACE. Instrument used: Illumina HiSeq 2500. Through fastp at Q25 and MiXCR, TCRdb rebuilt clones from the public reads, retaining in-frame beta chains. All rows with the same CDR3 protein become a single entry with the most common DNA and genes. This sample gives roughly 700,000 distinct CDR3 sequences in total; roughly 19% of them show up just once. About 19% of the sample rests with the top ten. No antigen has been identified for these receptors. Sequenced sample: blood, either unsorted or a sorted T cell fraction (not recorded which). Source of these receptors: a male donor with ankylosing spondylitis.

This chain links TRBV24-1 with TRBJ2-5; D unclear. CDR3 length equals 15 residues. The germline V gene has CDR1 KGHDR and CDR2 SFDVKD. V was shortened by 2 bases and J by 0 bases, with 9 bases between the two germline ends. CDR3 sequence (DNA): TGTGCCACCAGTGATTCTCTTACACACCAAGAGACCCAGTACTTC. This gives the protein CATSDSLTHQETQYF.

The chain carries TRBV5-1 and TRBJ1-2; D gene ambiguous. V shed 4 bases and J shed 2 bases, with 12 bases lying between them. The length of the CDR3 is 14 residues. The germline V gene encodes CDR1 SGHRS and CDR2 YFSETQ. The CDR3 here is CASSASPSNYGYTF. The DNA of the CDR3 is TGCGCCAGCAGCGCCAGTCCTTCGAACTATGGCTACACCTTC. The full variable domain, completed using reference TRBV5-1 and TRBJ1-2, is KAGVTQTPRYLIKTRGQQVTLSCSPISGHRSVSWYQQTPGQGLQFLFEYFSETQRNKGNFPGRFSGRQFSNSRSEMNVSTLELGDSALYLCASSASPSNYGYTFGSGTRLTVV.

The V gene is TRBV18, the J gene TRBJ1-6; 8 bases agree with TRBD1. There are 19 residues in the CDR3. The trim removed 3 bases at V and 0 bases at J, leaving 10 bases unmatched. The V gene's germline CDR1 is KGHSH and CDR2 LQKENI. The CDR3 DNA sequence: TGTGCCAGCTCACCCTACTCGACAGGGGATTACTCCTATAATTCACCCCTCCACTTT. It encodes CASSPYSTGDYSYNSPLHF.

The chain carries TRBV14 and TRBJ2-6; 7 bases agree with TRBD2. The length of the CDR3 is 18 residues. The V gene's germline CDR1 is SGHDN and CDR2 FVKESK. J was trimmed by 2 bases and V by 0 bases; bases with no gene match: 7. The CDR3 DNA is TGTGCCAGCAGCCAAGAGGTCGGGAGGTTAGCTGGGGCCAACGTCCTGACTTTC. Amino acids: CASSQEVGRLAGANVLTF. Using reference TRBV14 and TRBJ2-6 for the parts outside the CDR3, the full variable domain is EAGVTQFPSHSVIEKGQTVTLRCDPISGHDNLYWYRRVMGKEIKFLLHFVKESKQDESGMPNNRFLAERTGGTYSTLKVQPAELEDSGVYFCASSQEVGRLAGANVLTFGAGSRLTVL.

The chain uses TRBV12-3 or TRBV12-4 and TRBJ2-6; no clear D gene. CDR3 length equals 14 residues. With 7 bases removed from V and 0 bases from J, the gap between germline ends came to 7 bases. Here the CDR3 reads CASKQFSGANVLTF. CDR3 DNA: TGTGCCAGCAAACAGTTCTCTGGGGCCAACGTCCTGACTTTC.

The chain is built from TRBV20-1 and TRBJ2-7; D not certain. The CDR3 runs to 13 residues. V was pared by 2 bases and J by 2 bases, with 10 bases between. Looked up from germline, CDR1 is DFQATT and CDR2 is SNEGSKA (reference sequence). The CDR3 spells CSARSGVAYEQYF. CDR3 sequence (DNA): TGCAGTGCTAGAAGTGGAGTAGCCTACGAGCAGTACTTC.

This clonotype has ten or more counts. The genes are TRBV10-3 and TRBJ2-7, with a tentative D call TRBD2 (7 bases). The CDR3 has 13 residues. The germline V and J ends were trimmed by 10 bases and 7 bases, with 20 bases remaining between them. Germline lookup yields CDR1 ENHRY and CDR2 SYGVKD. CDR3 DNA: TGTGCCACCCGCGGGGGCTTGGCTGGGGAGCAGTACTTC. It is translated as CATRGGLAGEQYF.

The rearrangement links TRBV18 to TRBJ2-5; D is undetermined. The CDR3 contains 14 residues. V lost 2 bases and J lost 7, with 14 bases in between. Germline values: CDR1 KGHSH, CDR2 LQKENI. The CDR3 bases are TGTGCCAGCTCACCAGCCCAAGACCTGGCGACCCAGTACTTC. Protein: CASSPAQDLATQYF.

The genes are TRBV7-8 and TRBJ2-5; D may be TRBD1 (5 bases). From germline, CDR1 is SGHVS and CDR2 FQNEAQ. Trimming stripped 8 bases from V and 2 bases from J, with 12 bases between. The CDR3 consists of 13 residues. The CDR3 here is CASAFRVQETQYF. CDR3 coding DNA: TGTGCCAGCGCATTCAGGGTGCAAGAGACCCAGTACTTC.

This chain joins TRBV12-3 or TRBV12-4 and TRBJ1-2; D may be TRBD1 (5 bases). V shed 5 bases and J shed 4 bases, with 11 bases lying between them. This CDR3 has 13 amino acids. The CDR3 here is CASSGAKSYGYTF. In nucleotides, the CDR3 is TGTGCCAGCAGTGGGGCGAAAAGCTATGGCTACACCTTC.

V is TRBV20-1 and J is TRBJ2-3; 15 bases align to TRBD2. The CDR3 totals 18 residues. Germline V gene lookup returns CDR1 DFQATT and CDR2 SNEGSKA (reference sequence). J lost 0 bases, V lost 1 base, and 5 bases had no gene match. DNA of the CDR3: TGCAGTGCTAGAGGGACTAGCGGGAGGGCTACTAGCACAGATACGCAGTATTTT. This sequence encodes CSARGTSGRATSTDTQYF.

The chain carries TRBV7-8 and TRBJ1-2; maybe TRBD1 (5 bases). Trimming pared 5 bases from V and 8 bases from J, leaving 15 bases between. The CDR3 runs to 13 residues. In germline, CDR1 is SGHVS, CDR2 FQNEAQ. CDR3 amino acids: CASSPGGFRGYTF. CDR3 nucleotides: TGTGCCAGCAGCCCTGGGGGGTTTAGGGGCTACACCTTC.

DNA of the CDR3: TGTGCCAGCAGCTTAGTAGCTGGTGAGCAGTTCTTC. Amino acid sequence: CASSLVAGEQFF. V usage is TRBV7-9 and J usage is TRBJ2-1, with D uncertain. V was trimmed by 1 base and J by 9 bases, leaving 7 bases between them. The CDR3 totals 12 residues. Germline CDR1 is SEHNR and CDR2 is FQNEAQ (reference sequence). Variable domain in full (rest from reference TRBV7-9 and TRBJ2-1): DTGVSQNPRHKITKRGQNVTFRCDPISEHNRLYWYRQTLGQGPEFLTYFQNEAQLEKSRLLSDRFSAERPKGSFSTLEIQRTEQGDSAMYLCASSLVAGEQFFGPGTRLTVL.